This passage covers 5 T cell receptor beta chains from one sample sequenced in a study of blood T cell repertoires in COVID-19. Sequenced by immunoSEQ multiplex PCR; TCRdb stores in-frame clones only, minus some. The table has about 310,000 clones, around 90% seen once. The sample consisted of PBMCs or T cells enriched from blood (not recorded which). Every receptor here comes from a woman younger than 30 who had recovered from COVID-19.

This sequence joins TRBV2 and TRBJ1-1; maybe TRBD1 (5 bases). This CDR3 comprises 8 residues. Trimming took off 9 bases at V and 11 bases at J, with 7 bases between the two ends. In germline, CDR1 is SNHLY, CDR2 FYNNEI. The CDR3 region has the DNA TGTGCCAGAAGGGGCGCTTTCTTT. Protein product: CARRGAFF.

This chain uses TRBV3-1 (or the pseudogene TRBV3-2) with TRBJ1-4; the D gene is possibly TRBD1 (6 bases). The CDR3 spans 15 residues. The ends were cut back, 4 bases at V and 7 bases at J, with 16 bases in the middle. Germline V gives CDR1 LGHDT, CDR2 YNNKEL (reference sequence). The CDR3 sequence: CASSPWTVGSEKLFF. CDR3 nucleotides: TGTGCCAGCAGCCCCTGGACAGTAGGAAGTGAAAAACTGTTTTTT.

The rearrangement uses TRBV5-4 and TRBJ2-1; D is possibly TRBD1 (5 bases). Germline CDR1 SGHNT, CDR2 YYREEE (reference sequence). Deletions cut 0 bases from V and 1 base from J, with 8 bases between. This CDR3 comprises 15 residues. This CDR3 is CASSLERGSYNEQFF. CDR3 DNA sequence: TGTGCCAGCAGCTTGGAAAGGGGTTCCTACAATGAGCAGTTCTTC.

The CDR3 DNA reads as TGTGCCAGCAGCTTAGATCGGCAGGACTATGGCTACACCTTC. It translates to CASSLDRQDYGYTF. The chain has TRBV11-2 and TRBJ1-2; D not certain. The V gene's germline CDR1 is SGHAT and CDR2 FQNNGV. This CDR3 comprises 14 residues. V lost 0 bases, J lost 3 bases, and 8 bases lay in between.

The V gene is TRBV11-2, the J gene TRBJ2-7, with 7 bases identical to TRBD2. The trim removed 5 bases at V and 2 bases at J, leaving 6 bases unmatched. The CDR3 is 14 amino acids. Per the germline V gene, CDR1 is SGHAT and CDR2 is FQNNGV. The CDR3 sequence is CASSLLAYTYEQYF. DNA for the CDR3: TGTGCCAGCAGCCTACTAGCGTACACCTACGAGCAGTACTTC.